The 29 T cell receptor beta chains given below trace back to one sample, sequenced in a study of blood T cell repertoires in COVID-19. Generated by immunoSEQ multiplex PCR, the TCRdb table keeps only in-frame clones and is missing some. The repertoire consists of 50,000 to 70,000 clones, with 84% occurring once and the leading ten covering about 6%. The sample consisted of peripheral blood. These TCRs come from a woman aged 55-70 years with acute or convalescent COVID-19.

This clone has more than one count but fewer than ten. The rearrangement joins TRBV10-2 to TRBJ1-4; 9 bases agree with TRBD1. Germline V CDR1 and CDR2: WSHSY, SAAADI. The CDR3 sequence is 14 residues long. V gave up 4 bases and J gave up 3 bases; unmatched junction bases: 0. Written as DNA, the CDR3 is TGCGCCAGCAGTGGACAGGGGGCTAATGAAAAACTGTTTTTT. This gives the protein CASSGQGANEKLFF.

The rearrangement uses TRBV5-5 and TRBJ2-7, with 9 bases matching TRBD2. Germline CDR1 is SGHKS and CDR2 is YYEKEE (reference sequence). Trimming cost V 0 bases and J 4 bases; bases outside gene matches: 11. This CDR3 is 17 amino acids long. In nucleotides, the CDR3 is TGTGCCAGCAGCTTGGCCACTAGCGGGTGGTTGGGGTACGAGCAGTACTTC. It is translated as CASSLATSGWLGYEQYF.

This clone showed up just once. As DNA, the CDR3 is TGTGCCAGCAGCTTATTCGTGGGGCAAGGGGGCAATGAGCAGTTCTTC. This codes for CASSLFVGQGGNEQFF. J is TRBJ2-1 and V is TRBV7-9; a possible D gene is TRBD1 (6 bases). Germline-derived CDR1 and CDR2 are SEHNR and FQNEAQ (reference sequence). The CDR3 extends over 16 amino acids. V lost 2 bases to trimming and J lost 6 bases, with 17 bases between them.

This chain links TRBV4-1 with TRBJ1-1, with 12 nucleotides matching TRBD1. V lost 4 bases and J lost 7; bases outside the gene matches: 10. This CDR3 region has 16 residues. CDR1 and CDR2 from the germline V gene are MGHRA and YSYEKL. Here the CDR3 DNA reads TGCGCCAGCAGCCCAGATGGGACAGGGGGCGTGATTGAAGCTTTCTTT. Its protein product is CASSPDGTGGVIEAFF.

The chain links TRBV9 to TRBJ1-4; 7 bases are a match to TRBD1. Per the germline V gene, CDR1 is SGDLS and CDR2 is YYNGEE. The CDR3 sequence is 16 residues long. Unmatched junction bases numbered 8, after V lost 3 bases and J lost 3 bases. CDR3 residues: CASSADQGVPNEKLFF. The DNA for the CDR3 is TGTGCCAGCAGCGCCGACCAGGGGGTTCCTAATGAAAAACTGTTTTTT.

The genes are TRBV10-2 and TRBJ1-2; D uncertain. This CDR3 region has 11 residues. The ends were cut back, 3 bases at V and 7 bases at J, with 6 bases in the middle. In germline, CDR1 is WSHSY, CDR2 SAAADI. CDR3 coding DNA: TGCGCCAGCAGTGACGGCGGTGGCTACACCTTC. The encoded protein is CASSDGGGYTF.

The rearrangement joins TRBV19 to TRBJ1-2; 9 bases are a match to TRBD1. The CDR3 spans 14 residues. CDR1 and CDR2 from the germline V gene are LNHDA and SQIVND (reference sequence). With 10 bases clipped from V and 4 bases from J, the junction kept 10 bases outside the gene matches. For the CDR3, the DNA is TGTGCCACCCGAGGAGGGACAGGGTTCTATGGCTACACCTTC. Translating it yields CATRGGTGFYGYTF.

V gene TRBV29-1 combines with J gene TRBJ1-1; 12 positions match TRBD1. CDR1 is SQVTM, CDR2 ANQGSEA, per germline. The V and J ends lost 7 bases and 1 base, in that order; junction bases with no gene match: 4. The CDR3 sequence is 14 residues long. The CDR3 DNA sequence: TGCAGCGGCTGGGACAGGGGGCGGAACACTGAAGCTTTCTTT. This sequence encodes CSGWDRGRNTEAFF.

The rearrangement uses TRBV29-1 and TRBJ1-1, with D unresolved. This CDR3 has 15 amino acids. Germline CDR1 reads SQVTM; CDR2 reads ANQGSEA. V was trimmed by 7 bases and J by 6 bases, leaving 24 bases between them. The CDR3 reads CSACPFSGIGAEAFF. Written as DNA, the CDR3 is TGCAGCGCCTGCCCCTTCTCGGGAATCGGTGCTGAAGCTTTCTTT.

In DNA, the CDR3 is TGTGCCAGCTCACCGGGAGGTGGCAACATTCAGTACTTC. Translation gives CASSPGGGNIQYF. The rearrangement links TRBV18 to TRBJ2-4; TRBD2 is a possible D gene (6 bases). This CDR3 comprises 13 residues. V was shortened by 3 bases and J by 7 bases, with 10 bases between the two germline ends. The germline gives CDR1 KGHSH, CDR2 LQKENI.

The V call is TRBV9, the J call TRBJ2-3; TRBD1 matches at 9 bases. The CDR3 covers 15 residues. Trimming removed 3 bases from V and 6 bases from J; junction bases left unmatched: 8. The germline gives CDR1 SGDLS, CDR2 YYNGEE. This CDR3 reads CASSEWDRVEDTQYF. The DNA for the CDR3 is TGTGCCAGCAGCGAATGGGACAGGGTAGAGGATACGCAGTATTTT.

The CDR3 is CASSIGQGLDSPLHF. For the CDR3, the DNA is TGTGCCAGTAGTATAGGACAGGGATTGGATTCACCCCTCCACTTT. This chain uses TRBV19 with TRBJ1-6; 7 positions match TRBD1. V lost 1 base to trimming and J lost 8 bases; unmatched junction nucleotides: 5. The CDR3 is 15 residues long. Per germline, CDR1 LNHDA and CDR2 SQIVND (reference sequence).

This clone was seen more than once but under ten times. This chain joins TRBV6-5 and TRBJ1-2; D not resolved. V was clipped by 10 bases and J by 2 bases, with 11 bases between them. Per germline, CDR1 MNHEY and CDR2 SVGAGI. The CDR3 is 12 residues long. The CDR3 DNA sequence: TGTGCCATTTGGGCGGGAAACTATGGCTACACCTTC. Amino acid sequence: CAIWAGNYGYTF.

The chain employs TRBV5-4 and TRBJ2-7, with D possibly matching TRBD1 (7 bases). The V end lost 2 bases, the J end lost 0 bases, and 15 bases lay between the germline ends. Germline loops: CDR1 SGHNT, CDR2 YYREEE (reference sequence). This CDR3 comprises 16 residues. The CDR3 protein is CASSFSQGRSSYEQYF. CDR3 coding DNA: TGTGCCAGCAGCTTCTCACAGGGGAGGAGCTCCTACGAGCAGTACTTC.

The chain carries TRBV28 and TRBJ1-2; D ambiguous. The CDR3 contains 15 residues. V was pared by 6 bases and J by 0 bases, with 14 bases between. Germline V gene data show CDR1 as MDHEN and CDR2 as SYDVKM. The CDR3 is CASRPSAITNYGYTF. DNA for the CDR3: TGTGCCAGCAGGCCATCCGCGATCACTAACTATGGCTACACCTTC.

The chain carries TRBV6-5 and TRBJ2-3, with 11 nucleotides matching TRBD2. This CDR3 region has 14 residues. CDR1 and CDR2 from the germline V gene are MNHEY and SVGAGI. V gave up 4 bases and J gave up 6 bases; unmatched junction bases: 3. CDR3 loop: CASSLAGGLDTQYF. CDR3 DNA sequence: TGTGCCAGCAGTTTAGCGGGGGGGCTGGATACGCAGTATTTT.

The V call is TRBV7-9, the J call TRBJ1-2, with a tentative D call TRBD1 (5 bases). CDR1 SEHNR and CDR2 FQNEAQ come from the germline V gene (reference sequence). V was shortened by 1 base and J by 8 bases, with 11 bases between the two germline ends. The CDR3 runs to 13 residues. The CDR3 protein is CASSLGAGYGYTF. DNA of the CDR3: TGTGCCAGCAGCTTAGGTGCAGGGTACGGCTACACCTTC.

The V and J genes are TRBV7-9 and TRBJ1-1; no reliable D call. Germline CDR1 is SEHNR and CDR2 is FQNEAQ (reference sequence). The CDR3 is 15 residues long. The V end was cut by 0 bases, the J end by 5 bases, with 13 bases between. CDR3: CASSLALGSGTEAFF. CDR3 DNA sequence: TGTGCCAGCAGCTTAGCCCTCGGTTCGGGGACTGAAGCTTTCTTT.

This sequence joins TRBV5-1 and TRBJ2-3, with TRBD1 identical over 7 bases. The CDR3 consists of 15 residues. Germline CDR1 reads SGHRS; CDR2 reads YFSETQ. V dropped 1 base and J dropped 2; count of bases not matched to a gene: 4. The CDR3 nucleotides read TGCGCCAGCAGCTTGACCGACAGGGTCACAGATACGCAGTATTTT. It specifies CASSLTDRVTDTQYF.

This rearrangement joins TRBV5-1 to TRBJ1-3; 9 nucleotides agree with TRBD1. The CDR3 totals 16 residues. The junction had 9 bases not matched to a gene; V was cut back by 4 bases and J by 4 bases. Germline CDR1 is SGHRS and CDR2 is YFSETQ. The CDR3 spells CASSVTGGALGNTIYF. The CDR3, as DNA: TGCGCCAGCAGCGTTACAGGGGGCGCGTTGGGAAACACCATATATTTT.

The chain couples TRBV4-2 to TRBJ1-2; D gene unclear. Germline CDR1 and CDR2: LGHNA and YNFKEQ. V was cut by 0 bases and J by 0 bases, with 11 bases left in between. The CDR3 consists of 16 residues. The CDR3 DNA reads TGTGCCAGCAGCCAAGATAAAGGAGCGGCTAACTATGGCTACACCTTC. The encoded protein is CASSQDKGAANYGYTF.

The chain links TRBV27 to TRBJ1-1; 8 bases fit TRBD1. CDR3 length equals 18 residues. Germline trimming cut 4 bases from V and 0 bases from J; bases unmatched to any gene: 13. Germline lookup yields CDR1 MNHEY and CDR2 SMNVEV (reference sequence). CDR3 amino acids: CASSSKRTGTTMNTEAFF. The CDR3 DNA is TGTGCCAGCAGTTCAAAGAGGACAGGGACAACCATGAACACTGAAGCTTTCTTT.

As DNA, the CDR3 is TGTGCCAGCAGCCAGGTATTGACCGGAGGCACTGAAGCTTTCTTT. It encodes CASSQVLTGGTEAFF. The gene calls are TRBV14 and TRBJ1-1; D unclear. Germline V gives CDR1 SGHDN, CDR2 FVKESK. This CDR3 comprises 15 residues. Trimming stripped 3 bases from V and 4 bases from J, with 15 bases between.

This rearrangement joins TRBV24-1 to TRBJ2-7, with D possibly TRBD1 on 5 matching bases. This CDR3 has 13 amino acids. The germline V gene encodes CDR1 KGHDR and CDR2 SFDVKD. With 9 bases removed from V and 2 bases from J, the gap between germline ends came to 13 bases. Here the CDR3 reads CATGSTEPYEQYF. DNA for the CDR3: TGTGCCACCGGGTCGACAGAACCCTACGAGCAGTACTTC.

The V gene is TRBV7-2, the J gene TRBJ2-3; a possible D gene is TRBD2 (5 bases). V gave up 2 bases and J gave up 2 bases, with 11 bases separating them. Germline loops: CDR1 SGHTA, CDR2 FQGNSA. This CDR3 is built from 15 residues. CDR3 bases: TGTGCCAGCAGCTTACCAGCGGTACACACAGATACGCAGTATTTT. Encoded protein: CASSLPAVHTDTQYF.

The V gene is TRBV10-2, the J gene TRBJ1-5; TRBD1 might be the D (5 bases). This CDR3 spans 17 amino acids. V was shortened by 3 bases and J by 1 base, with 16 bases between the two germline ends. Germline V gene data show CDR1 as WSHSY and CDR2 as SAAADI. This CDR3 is CASSEKGLGQSNQPQHF. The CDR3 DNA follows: TGCGCCAGCAGTGAAAAGGGGTTAGGACAAAGCAATCAGCCCCAGCATTTT.

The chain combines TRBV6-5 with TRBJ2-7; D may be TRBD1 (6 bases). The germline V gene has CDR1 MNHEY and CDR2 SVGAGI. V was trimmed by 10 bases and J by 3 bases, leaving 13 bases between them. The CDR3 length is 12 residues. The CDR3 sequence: CATKGQLYEQYF. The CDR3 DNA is TGTGCCACCAAAGGACAGCTCTACGAGCAGTACTTC.

The CDR3 sequence: CASGREGGYTF. Here the CDR3 DNA reads TGTGCCAGCGGCAGGGAGGGAGGCTACACCTTC. This chain uses TRBV12-3 or TRBV12-4 with TRBJ1-2, with D perhaps matching TRBD1 (5 bases). This CDR3 is built from 11 residues. Deletions cut 8 bases from V and 8 bases from J, with 12 bases between.

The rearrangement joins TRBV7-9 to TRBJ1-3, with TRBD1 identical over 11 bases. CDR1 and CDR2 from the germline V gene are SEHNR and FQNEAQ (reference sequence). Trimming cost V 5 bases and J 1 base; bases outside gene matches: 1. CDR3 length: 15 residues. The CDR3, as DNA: TGTGCCAGCAGCGGACAGGGGGCGTCTGGAAACACCATATATTTT. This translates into CASSGQGASGNTIYF.